This entry lists 32 T cell receptor beta chains sequenced from one sample in a study of identifying expanded T cells in peripheral blood (dated by TCRdb to between 2018 and 2020). Library method: the immunoSEQ multiplex PCR assay. The table was pulled from immuneACCESS by TCRdb, which kept in-frame rearrangements only. Such tables lose some clones; where checked, under half of the loss comes from unresolved V genes, and the rest has no known cause. The sample has 70,000 to 100,000 clones on record, around nine tenths of them singletons. Around 3.8% of the sample is held by the ten biggest clonotypes. Sequences were obtained from blood. These receptors originate from a person aged 18 to 70 in good health.

The chain couples TRBV2 to TRBJ2-1; 9 bases align to TRBD2. Germline V gene data show CDR1 as SNHLY and CDR2 as FYNNEI. Trimming at V came to 5 bases and at J to 7 bases, leaving 12 bases not matched to a gene. The CDR3 totals 16 residues. The CDR3 bases are TGTGCCAGCAGTTTCGAAGGGCTAGCGGGACTGAATGAGCAGTTCTTC. Its translation is CASSFEGLAGLNEQFF.

The rearrangement links TRBV7-3 to TRBJ2-3, with 7 bases that match TRBD1. Germline loops: CDR1 SGHTA, CDR2 FQGTGA. V gave up 4 bases and J gave up 6 bases; unmatched junction bases: 4. The CDR3 is 13 amino acids. CDR3 coding DNA: TGTGCCAGCAGCTACGACAGGGAGGATACGCAGTATTTT. Its protein is CASSYDREDTQYF.

The J gene is TRBJ2-2, the V gene TRBV5-1; no firm D call. Trimming took off 7 bases at V and 4 bases at J, with 17 bases between the two ends. This CDR3 region has 15 residues. Germline assignment: CDR1 SGHRS and CDR2 YFSETQ. CDR3 in amino acids: CASVRAGEATGELFF. For the CDR3, the DNA is TGCGCCAGCGTTAGGGCTGGCGAGGCCACCGGGGAGCTGTTTTTT.

This chain links TRBV2 with TRBJ2-3, with 12 bases lining up with TRBD2. Germline CDR1 and CDR2: SNHLY and FYNNEI. There are 15 residues in the CDR3. Trimming at V came to 5 bases and at J to 3 bases, leaving 3 bases not matched to a gene. CDR3 sequence: CASSPTSGGTDTQYF. The CDR3 nucleotides are TGTGCCAGCAGTCCCACTAGCGGGGGGACAGATACGCAGTATTTT.

The chain joins TRBV9 to TRBJ1-2; 7 nucleotides agree with TRBD1. The CDR3 contains 14 residues. CDR1 and CDR2 from the germline V gene are SGDLS and YYNGEE. Unmatched junction bases numbered 8, after V lost 3 bases and J lost 6 bases. The DNA for the CDR3 is TGTGCCAGCAGCGCCAGGACAGGTGTGGATGGCTACACCTTC. Translating it yields CASSARTGVDGYTF. The entire variable domain, with the rest obtained from reference TRBV9 and TRBJ1-2, is as follows: DSGVTQTPKHLITATGQRVTLRCSPRSGDLSVYWYQQSLDQGLQFLIQYYNGEERAKGNILERFSAQQFPDLHSELNLSSLELGDSALYFCASSARTGVDGYTFGSGTRLTVV.

Only a few counts were recorded for this clone. V and J are TRBV9 and TRBJ2-1, with a weak D call TRBD2 (6 bases). Trimming removed 0 bases from V and 4 bases from J, with 14 bases in between. Germline V CDR1 and CDR2: SGDLS, YYNGEE. This CDR3 has 16 residues. CDR3 loop: CASSVERRGAYNEQFF. In nucleotides, the CDR3 is TGTGCCAGCAGCGTAGAACGGCGGGGCGCTTACAATGAGCAGTTCTTC. Looking up the rest from reference TRBV9 and TRBJ2-1 gives the full variable domain: DSGVTQTPKHLITATGQRVTLRCSPRSGDLSVYWYQQSLDQGLQFLIQYYNGEERAKGNILERFSAQQFPDLHSELNLSSLELGDSALYFCASSVERRGAYNEQFFGPGTRLTVL.

This chain uses TRBV27 with TRBJ2-1, with a possible D match to TRBD2 (6 bases). V shed 8 bases and J shed 6 bases, with 8 bases lying between them. The germline CDR1 and CDR2 sequences are MNHEY and SMNVEV (reference sequence). This CDR3 has 11 residues. CDR3 in amino acids: CASRRGNEQFF. DNA for the CDR3: TGTGCCAGCCGGCGGGGCAATGAGCAGTTCTTC.

This chain joins TRBV5-6 and TRBJ2-3; no firm D call. In germline, CDR1 is SGHDT, CDR2 YYEEEE. The V gene lost 4 bases and the J gene lost 3 bases, with 9 bases spanning the gap. The CDR3 covers 13 residues. The CDR3 protein is CASSHVQTDTQYF. The CDR3 bases are TGTGCCAGCAGCCATGTCCAAACAGATACGCAGTATTTT.

The V and J genes are TRBV5-8 and TRBJ2-5; maybe TRBD1 (7 bases). Between the trimmed V and J ends, which lost 4 bases and 9 bases, there was a span of 13 bases. CDR1 is SGHTS, CDR2 YDEGEE, per germline. The CDR3 contains 12 residues. The CDR3 DNA sequence: TGTGCCAGCAGCCCAGGGGGGTGGCCCCAGTACTTC. Translation gives CASSPGGWPQYF.

This sequence joins TRBV5-6 and TRBJ1-5; perhaps TRBD1 as D (5 bases). V was clipped by 5 bases and J by 3 bases, with 21 bases between them. The CDR3 has 17 amino acids. The germline CDR1 and CDR2 sequences are SGHDT and YYEEEE. The CDR3 nucleotides are TGTGCCAGCAGTCTTAAGGAGGGACTAGTGACCAATCAGCCCCAGCATTTT. This gives the protein CASSLKEGLVTNQPQHF.

CDR3 in DNA: TGTGCCAGCAGCTTAGCGGGACGACAGGAGTCCTACTCTGGGGCCAACGTCCTGACTTTC. Its protein product is CASSLAGRQESYSGANVLTF. The V call is TRBV7-8, the J call TRBJ2-6; tentative D call: TRBD1 (6 bases). Trimming left V 0 bases short and J 0 bases short, with 18 bases between. Germline CDR1 reads SGHVS; CDR2 reads FQNEAQ. There are 20 residues in the CDR3.

The chain links TRBV28 to TRBJ2-6; 7 positions match TRBD1. V lost 3 bases to trimming and J lost 4 bases; unmatched junction nucleotides: 6. Germline CDR1 MDHEN, CDR2 SYDVKM. CDR3 length: 16 residues. The CDR3 loop reads CASSFPQGLGANVLTF. As DNA, the CDR3 is TGTGCCAGCAGTTTCCCACAGGGGTTGGGGGCCAACGTCCTGACTTTC.

This clone has just a few counts. CDR3 in DNA: TGTGCCAGCTCACTGTCAGGAGCTAACTATGGCTACACCTTC. Translation gives CASSLSGANYGYTF. The genes are TRBV18 and TRBJ1-2; D is unresolved. The CDR3 is 14 amino acids. Germline V gene data show CDR1 as KGHSH and CDR2 as LQKENI. Trimming took off 4 bases at V and 0 bases at J, with 9 bases between the two ends.

This sequence joins TRBV7-2 and TRBJ2-5; D not resolved. The length of the CDR3 is 13 residues. Germline CDR1 and CDR2: SGHTA and FQGNSA. V was pared by 5 bases and J by 7 bases, with 14 bases between. CDR3 protein: CASSIPPLGTQYF. The CDR3 DNA reads as TGTGCCAGCAGCATTCCTCCGCTGGGGACCCAGTACTTC.

The chain has TRBV19 and TRBJ1-2; the D is unclear. The length of the CDR3 is 14 residues. Germline loops: CDR1 LNHDA, CDR2 SQIVND (reference sequence). V shed 1 base and J shed 2 bases, with 8 bases lying between them. CDR3 residues: CASSIVDGNYGYTF. The CDR3 bases are TGTGCCAGTAGTATAGTAGACGGAAACTATGGCTACACCTTC. Variable domain in full (rest from reference TRBV19 and TRBJ1-2): DGGITQSPKYLFRKEGQNVTLSCEQNLNHDAMYWYRQDPGQGLRLIYYSQIVNDFQKGDIAEGYSVSREKKESFPLTVTSAQKNPTAFYLCASSIVDGNYGYTFGSGTRLTVV.

This chain uses TRBV6-6 with TRBJ1-2, with TRBD1 matching 7 bases. The CDR3 spans 13 residues. Germline V gives CDR1 MNHNY, CDR2 SVGAGI (reference sequence). V lost 6 bases, J lost 3 bases, and 4 bases stayed unmatched. CDR3 protein: CASSRGQDYGYTF. CDR3 DNA: TGTGCCAGCAGCCGCGGACAGGACTATGGCTACACCTTC.

The chain couples TRBV23-1 to TRBJ1-5; D gene ambiguous. TRBV23-1 is an ORF; its function is uncertain. This CDR3 is 13 amino acids long. V lost 2 bases and J 2 bases, leaving 4 bases between the germline ends. The chain's CDR3 is CASSQRCNQPQHF. The CDR3 DNA sequence: TGCGCCAGCAGTCAAAGGTGCAATCAGCCCCAGCATTTT.

The chain employs TRBV28 and TRBJ1-2; 7 nucleotides match TRBD1. This CDR3 has 14 residues. J gave up 6 bases and V 6 bases, and 10 bases lay outside the gene matches. CDR1 MDHEN and CDR2 SYDVKM come from the germline V gene. CDR3 sequence (DNA): TGTGCCAGCAGACCAAACAGGGGATCGGATGGCTACACCTTC. It yields the protein CASRPNRGSDGYTF.

V and J are TRBV27 and TRBJ2-3, with TRBD1 matching over 9 bases. With 2 bases clipped from V and 3 bases from J, the junction kept 3 bases outside the gene matches. The CDR3 length is 15 residues. The germline gives CDR1 MNHEY, CDR2 SMNVEV (reference sequence). The DNA of the CDR3 is TGTGCCAGCAGTTTACTGACAGGGGGTACAGATACGCAGTATTTT. Protein sequence: CASSLLTGGTDTQYF.

J is TRBJ2-1 and V is TRBV5-1; D possibly corresponds to TRBD1 (6 bases). The CDR3 is 15 residues long. Germline-derived CDR1 and CDR2 are SGHRS and YFSETQ. Trimming removed 4 bases from V and 6 bases from J, with 17 bases in between. The CDR3 sequence is CASSPDRRRPNEQFF. The CDR3 nucleotides are TGCGCCAGCAGCCCAGACAGGAGGAGACCCAATGAGCAGTTCTTC.

This chain connects TRBV6-6 to TRBJ1-4; 8 bases are a match to TRBD1. CDR3 length equals 13 residues. The germline V gene has CDR1 MNHNY and CDR2 SVGAGI (reference sequence). Germline trimming cut 5 bases from V and 10 bases from J; bases unmatched to any gene: 6. CDR3 DNA: TGTGCCAGCAGTAGGCTCGACAGGGGAAAACTGTTTTTT. It translates to CASSRLDRGKLFF.

CDR3 nucleotides: TGTGCCTGGAGTGGCCTCCTGATACCCAGGGACAGGGGGCTCTACGAGCAGTACTTC. Its translation is CAWSGLLIPRDRGLYEQYF. The chain combines TRBV30 with TRBJ2-7; TRBD1 agrees at 12 bases. The CDR3 totals 19 residues. V was clipped by 1 base and J by 3 bases; unmatched bases: 16. Germline V lookup: CDR1 GTSNPN, CDR2 SVGIG (reference sequence).

The chain recombines TRBV7-2 with TRBJ2-5, with a weak D call TRBD1 (5 bases). This CDR3 region has 14 residues. Trimming took off 3 bases at V and 4 bases at J, with 12 bases between the two ends. Germline V gives CDR1 SGHTA, CDR2 FQGNSA. The CDR3 reads CASSFRNRGETQYF. CDR3 sequence (DNA): TGTGCCAGCAGCTTTCGGAATAGGGGAGAGACCCAGTACTTC.

V gene TRBV20-1 combines with J gene TRBJ1-1; D is unclear. Trimming removed 0 bases from V and 6 bases from J, with 5 bases in between. CDR1 and CDR2 from the germline V gene are DFQATT and SNEGSKA (reference sequence). The CDR3 totals 11 residues. CDR3 residues: CSAREHPEAFF. The DNA for the CDR3 is TGCAGTGCTAGAGAGCACCCTGAAGCTTTCTTT.

The V call is TRBV9, the J call TRBJ2-1; 11 bases match TRBD2. With V trimmed by 3 bases and J by 5 bases, 7 bases remained unmatched. This CDR3 contains 16 residues. Germline assignment: CDR1 SGDLS and CDR2 YYNGEE. The CDR3 protein is CASSARPGLADNEQFF. CDR3 nucleotides: TGTGCCAGCAGCGCCCGTCCGGGACTAGCGGACAATGAGCAGTTCTTC.

The V gene is TRBV28, the J gene TRBJ2-7; no clear D gene. The CDR3 has 10 amino acids. V was trimmed by 8 bases and J by 6 bases, leaving 8 bases between them. Germline assignment: CDR1 MDHEN and CDR2 SYDVKM. The CDR3 loop is CASGWLEQYF. The CDR3 DNA is TGTGCCAGCGGCTGGCTCGAGCAGTACTTC.

This chain joins TRBV29-1 and TRBJ1-2, with unresolved D. Trimming removed 3 bases from V and 4 bases from J, with 12 bases in between. The CDR3 has 13 residues. CDR1 is SQVTM and CDR2 is ANQGSEA in the germline V gene. The CDR3 reads CSVDTDESYGYTF. The DNA of the CDR3 is TGCAGCGTTGACACGGACGAAAGCTATGGCTACACCTTC.

The chain couples TRBV30 to TRBJ1-4; TRBD1 matches at 9 bases. The CDR3 is made up of 15 amino acids. J gave up 1 base and V 1 base, and 1 base lay outside the gene matches. CDR1 and CDR2 (germline): GTSNPN, SVGIG (reference sequence). The CDR3 DNA follows: TGTGCCTGGAGTGGGGGACAGGGAACTAATGAAAAACTGTTTTTT. It codes for CAWSGGQGTNEKLFF.

This sequence joins TRBV7-9 and TRBJ2-7; D gene ambiguous. V was shortened by 9 bases and J by 0 bases, with 15 bases between the two germline ends. Germline assignment: CDR1 SEHNR and CDR2 FQNEAQ (reference sequence). The CDR3 sequence is 14 residues long. For the CDR3, the DNA is TGTGCCAGTAGTTTTGAGATGCGCTCCTACGAGCAGTACTTC. Amino acid sequence: CASSFEMRSYEQYF.

This rearrangement joins TRBV6-5 to TRBJ1-1; possible D gene TRBD1, 5 bases. The CDR3 sequence is 14 residues long. Per the germline V gene, CDR1 is MNHEY and CDR2 is SVGAGI. V shed 1 base and J shed 1 base, with 7 bases lying between them. CDR3 nucleotides: TGTGCCAGCAGTTACTGGCAGGGGAACACTGAAGCTTTCTTT. Protein product: CASSYWQGNTEAFF.

The rearrangement uses TRBV6-1 and TRBJ1-1; D gene uncertain. CDR1 and CDR2 from the germline V gene are MNHNS and SASEGT. This CDR3 is built from 13 residues. V was trimmed by 1 base and J by 5 bases, leaving 8 bases between them. The CDR3 here is CASSEEDGTEAFF. CDR3 DNA: TGTGCCAGCAGTGAAGAGGATGGAACTGAAGCTTTCTTT.

The gene calls are TRBV5-4 and TRBJ2-3, with D unclear. The CDR3 has 14 amino acids. The germline V gene encodes CDR1 SGHNT and CDR2 YYREEE (reference sequence). Trimming cost V 2 bases and J 3 bases, with 10 bases left between them. In DNA, the CDR3 is TGTGCCAGCAGCTTTGGTAGAGGAACAGATACGCAGTATTTT. This encodes CASSFGRGTDTQYF.